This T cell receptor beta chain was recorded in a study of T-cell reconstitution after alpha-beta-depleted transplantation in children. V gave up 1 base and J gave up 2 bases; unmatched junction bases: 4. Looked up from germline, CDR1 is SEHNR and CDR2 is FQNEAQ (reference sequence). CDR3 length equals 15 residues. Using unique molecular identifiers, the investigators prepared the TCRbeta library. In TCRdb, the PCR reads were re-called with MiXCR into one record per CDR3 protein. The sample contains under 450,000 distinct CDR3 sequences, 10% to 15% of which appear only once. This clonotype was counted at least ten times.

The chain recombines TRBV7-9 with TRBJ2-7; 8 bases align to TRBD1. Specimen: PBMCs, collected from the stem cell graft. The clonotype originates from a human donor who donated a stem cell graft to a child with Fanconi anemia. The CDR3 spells CASSLGQGLPYEQYF. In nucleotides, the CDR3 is TGTGCCAGCAGCTTAGGACAGGGGTTACCCTACGAGCAGTACTTC.